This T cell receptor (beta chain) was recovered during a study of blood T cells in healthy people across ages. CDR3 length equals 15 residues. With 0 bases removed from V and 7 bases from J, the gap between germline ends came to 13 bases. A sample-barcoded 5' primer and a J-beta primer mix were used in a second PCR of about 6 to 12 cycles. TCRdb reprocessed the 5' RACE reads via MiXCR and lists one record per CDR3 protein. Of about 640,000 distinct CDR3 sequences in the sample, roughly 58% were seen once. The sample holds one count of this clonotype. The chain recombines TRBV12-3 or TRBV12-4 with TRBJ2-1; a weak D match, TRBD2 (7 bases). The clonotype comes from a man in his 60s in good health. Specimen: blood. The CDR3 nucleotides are TGTGCCAGCAGTTTAGCCCGGGGGGCATGGAATGAGCAGTTCTTC. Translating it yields CASSLARGAWNEQFF.